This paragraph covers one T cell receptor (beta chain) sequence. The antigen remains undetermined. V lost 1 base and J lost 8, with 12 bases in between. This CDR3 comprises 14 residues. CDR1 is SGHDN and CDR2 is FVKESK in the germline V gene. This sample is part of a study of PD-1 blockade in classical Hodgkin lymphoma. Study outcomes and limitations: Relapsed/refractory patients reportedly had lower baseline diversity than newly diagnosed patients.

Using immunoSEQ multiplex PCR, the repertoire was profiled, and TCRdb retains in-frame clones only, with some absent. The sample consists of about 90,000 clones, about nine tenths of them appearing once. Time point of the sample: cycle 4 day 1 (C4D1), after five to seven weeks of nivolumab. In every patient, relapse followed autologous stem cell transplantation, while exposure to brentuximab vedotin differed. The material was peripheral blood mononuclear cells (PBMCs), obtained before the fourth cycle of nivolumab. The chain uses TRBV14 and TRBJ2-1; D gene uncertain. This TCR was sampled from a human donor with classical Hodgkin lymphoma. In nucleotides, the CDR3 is TGTGCCAGCAGCCAAGGCAGGTATCGCGATGAGCAGTTCTTC. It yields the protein CASSQGRYRDEQFF.